A selection of T cell receptor beta chains follows, all from one sample in a study of cytomegalovirus exposure and HLA in healthy donors. Only in-frame clones appear in the TCRdb table, and some are missing; sequencing was by immunoSEQ multiplex PCR. The sample lists approximately 100,000 clones, about nine tenths occurring once. What was sequenced was PBMCs. Source of these receptors: a woman between 18 and 29 years old in good health and CMV-seronegative. Each CDR3 is given with its conserved first and last residue. Fields, in order: clone size, V gene, J gene, D gene, CDR3 protein, CDR3 DNA. The D gene is left open where the match is weak. Size is omitted from some rows. Given values are once, few, many or a class for expanded clones.

>.|TRBV15|TRBJ2-7|TRBD1
CATSRHTGVYEQYF
TGTGCCACCAGCAGACATACAGGGGTTTACGAGCAGTACTTC
>few|TRBV9|TRBJ2-3|.
CASSPRLQDTQYF
TGTGCCAGCAGCCCTAGACTGCAAGATACGCAGTATTTT
>.|TRBV6-1|TRBJ2-6|TRBD1
CASSEKPTGASGANVLTF
TGTGCCAGCAGTGAAAAACCGACAGGGGCCTCTGGGGCCAACGTCCTGACTTTC
>.|TRBV9|TRBJ2-1|TRBD2
CASSVGAGDHNEQFF
TGTGCCAGCAGCGTAGGGGCGGGGGACCACAATGAGCAGTTCTTC
>.|TRBV5-6|TRBJ2-3|TRBD2
CASALSGGYLDTQYF
TGTGCCAGCGCCTTAAGCGGGGGGTACCTGGATACGCAGTATTTT
>.|TRBV9|TRBJ1-2|.
CASSVAAGYGYTF
TGTGCCAGCAGCGTAGCCGCAGGCTATGGCTACACCTTC
>.|TRBV30|TRBJ2-1|.
CAWSPIPANEQFF
TGTGCCTGGAGCCCTATTCCCGCCAATGAGCAGTTCTTC
>once|TRBV9|TRBJ2-3|.
CASSVAGYTDTQYF
TGTGCCAGCAGCGTTGCGGGGTACACAGATACGCAGTATTTT
>.|TRBV2|TRBJ2-2|.
CASSEVQGGTGELFF
TGTGCCAGCAGTGAAGTGCAGGGTGGCACCGGGGAGCTGTTTTTT
>.|TRBV6-5|TRBJ1-1|.
CASSYSAVNTEAFF
TGTGCCAGCAGTTACTCGGCCGTGAACACTGAAGCTTTCTTT
>.|TRBV18|TRBJ2-5|.
CASSPRTEQETQYF
TGTGCCAGCTCACCACGGACAGAACAAGAGACCCAGTACTTC
>few|TRBV6-5|TRBJ2-1|TRBD1
CASSYSGQGNNEQFF
TGTGCCAGCAGTTACTCGGGACAGGGTAACAATGAGCAGTTCTTC
>.|TRBV6-6|TRBJ1-5|.
CASSVGGNQPQHF
TGTGCCAGTTCGGTCGGGGGCAATCAGCCCCAGCATTTT
>.|TRBV11-1|TRBJ1-2|.
CASSLSGGPDGYTF
TGTGCCAGCAGCTTATCGGGGGGTCCCGATGGCTACACCTTC
>few|TRBV9|TRBJ1-1|TRBD1
CASSGDSQTEAFF
TGTGCCAGCAGCGGGGACAGTCAAACTGAAGCTTTCTTT
>few|TRBV30|TRBJ1-2|.
CAWSASGRGGYTF
TGTGCCTGGTCCGCCTCAGGAAGGGGTGGCTACACCTTC
>once|TRBV15|TRBJ2-3|TRBD1
CATSRGQGGADTQYF
TGTGCCACCAGCAGGGGACAGGGGGGCGCAGATACGCAGTATTTT
>.|TRBV7-2|TRBJ2-1|.
CASSRPPVRELFF
TGTGCCAGCAGCCGCCCCCCGGTACGGGAACTGTTCTTC
>.|TRBV28|TRBJ1-2|.
CASIGGKHYGYTF
TGTGCCAGCATAGGAGGCAAACACTATGGCTACACCTTC
>.|TRBV6-1|TRBJ1-5|.
CASRERGTIQPQHF
TGTGCCAGCAGGGAAAGGGGAACGATCCAGCCCCAGCATTTT
>.|TRBV27|TRBJ1-1|.
CASSSRGNTEAFF
TGTGCCAGCAGCTCCCGCGGGAACACTGAAGCTTTCTTT
>.|TRBV9|TRBJ2-5|TRBD2
CASSVGLAGGHWETQYF
TGTGCCAGCAGCGTAGGACTAGCGGGTGGGCATTGGGAGACCCAGTACTTC
>.|TRBV7-9|TRBJ1-2|.
CASSSPNRTERYGYTF
TGTGCCAGCAGCTCCCCCAATAGGACAGAGCGCTATGGCTACACCTTC
>.|TRBV4-1|TRBJ1-1|.
CASSQLPGRAGRADTEAFF
TGCGCCAGCAGCCAGTTGCCCGGGCGAGCCGGGAGGGCGGACACTGAAGCTTTCTTT
>.|TRBV5-1|TRBJ2-3|.
CASSLVNTQYF
TGCGCCAGCAGCTTGGTAAATACGCAGTATTTT
>.|TRBV10-2|TRBJ1-2|TRBD1
CASRTTGGYTF
TGCGCCAGCAGAACGACAGGGGGCTACACCTTC
>.|TRBV5-4|TRBJ1-4|TRBD1
CASSAGQGPNEKLFF
TGTGCCAGCAGCGCGGGACAGGGCCCTAATGAAAAACTGTTTTTT
>once|TRBV7-8|TRBJ1-1|.
CASSLLRVGNTEAFF
TGTGCCAGCAGCTTGCTCAGGGTAGGGAACACTGAAGCTTTCTTT
>.|TRBV7-9|TRBJ1-1|TRBD1
CASSLDRGHTEAFF
TGTGCCAGCAGCTTAGACAGGGGGCACACTGAAGCTTTCTTT
>once|TRBV11-2|TRBJ1-2|TRBD1
CASSSQGNYGYTF
TGTGCCAGCAGCTCACAGGGGAACTATGGCTACACCTTC